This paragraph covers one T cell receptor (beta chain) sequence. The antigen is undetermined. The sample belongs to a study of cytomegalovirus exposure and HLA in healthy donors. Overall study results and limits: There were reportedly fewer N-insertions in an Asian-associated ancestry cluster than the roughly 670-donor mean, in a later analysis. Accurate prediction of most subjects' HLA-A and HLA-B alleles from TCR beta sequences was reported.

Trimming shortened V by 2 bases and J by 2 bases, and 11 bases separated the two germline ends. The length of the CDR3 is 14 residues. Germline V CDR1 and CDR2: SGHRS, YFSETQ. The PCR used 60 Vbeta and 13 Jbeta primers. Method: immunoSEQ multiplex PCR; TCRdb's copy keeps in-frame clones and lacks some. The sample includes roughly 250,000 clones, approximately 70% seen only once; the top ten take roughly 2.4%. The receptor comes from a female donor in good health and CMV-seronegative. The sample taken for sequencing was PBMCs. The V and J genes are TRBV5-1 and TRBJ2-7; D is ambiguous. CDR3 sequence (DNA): TGCGCCAGCAGCTTTGAACAACACCCCTACGAGCAGTACTTC. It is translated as CASSFEQHPYEQYF.